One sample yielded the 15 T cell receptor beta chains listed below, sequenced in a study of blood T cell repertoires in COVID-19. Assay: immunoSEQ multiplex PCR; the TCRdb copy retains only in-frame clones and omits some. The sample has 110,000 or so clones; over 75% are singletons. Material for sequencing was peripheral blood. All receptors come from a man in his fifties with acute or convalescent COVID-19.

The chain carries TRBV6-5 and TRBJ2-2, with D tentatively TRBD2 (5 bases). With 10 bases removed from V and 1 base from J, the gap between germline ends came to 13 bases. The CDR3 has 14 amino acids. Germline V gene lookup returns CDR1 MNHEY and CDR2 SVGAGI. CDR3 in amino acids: CANSFAGNTGELFF. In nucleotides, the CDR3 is TGTGCCAACAGCTTCGCGGGGAACACCGGGGAGCTGTTTTTT.

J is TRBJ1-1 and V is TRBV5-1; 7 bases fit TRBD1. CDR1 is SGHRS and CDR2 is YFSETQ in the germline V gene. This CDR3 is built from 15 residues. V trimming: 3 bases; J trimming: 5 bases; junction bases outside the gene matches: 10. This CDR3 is CASSWIGGAETEAFF. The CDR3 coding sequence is TGCGCCAGCAGCTGGATAGGGGGCGCGGAGACTGAAGCTTTCTTT.

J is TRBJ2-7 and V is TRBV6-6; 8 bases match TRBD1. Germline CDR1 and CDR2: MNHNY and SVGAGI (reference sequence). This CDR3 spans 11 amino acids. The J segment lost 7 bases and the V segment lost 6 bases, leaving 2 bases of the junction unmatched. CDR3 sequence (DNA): TGTGCCAGCAGCAGACAGGGGGAGCAGTACTTC. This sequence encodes CASSRQGEQYF.

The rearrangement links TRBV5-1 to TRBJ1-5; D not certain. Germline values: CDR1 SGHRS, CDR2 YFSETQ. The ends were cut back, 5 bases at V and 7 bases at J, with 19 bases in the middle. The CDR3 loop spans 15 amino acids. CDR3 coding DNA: TGCGCCAGCAGTCCCCGTGGACTCGCCGGGCAGCCCCAGCATTTT. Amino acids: CASSPRGLAGQPQHF.

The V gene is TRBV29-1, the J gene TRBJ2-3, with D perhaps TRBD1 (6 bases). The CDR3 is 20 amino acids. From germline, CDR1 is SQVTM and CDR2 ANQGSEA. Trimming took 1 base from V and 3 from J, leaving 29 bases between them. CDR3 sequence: CSVEALSRDRSFRRTDTQYF. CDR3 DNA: TGCAGCGTTGAAGCACTTAGTAGAGACAGGTCCTTCAGAAGGACAGATACGCAGTATTTT.

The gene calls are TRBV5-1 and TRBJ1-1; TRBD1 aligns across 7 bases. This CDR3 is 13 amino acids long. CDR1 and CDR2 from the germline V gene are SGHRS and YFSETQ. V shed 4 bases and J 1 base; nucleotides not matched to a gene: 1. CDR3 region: CASSRTGNTEAFF. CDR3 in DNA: TGCGCCAGCAGCCGGACAGGGAACACTGAAGCTTTCTTT.

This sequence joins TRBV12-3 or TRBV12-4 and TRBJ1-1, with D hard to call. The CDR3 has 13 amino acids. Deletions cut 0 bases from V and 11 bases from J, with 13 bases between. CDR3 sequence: CASSLARVTVAFF. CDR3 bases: TGTGCCAGCAGTTTAGCGCGGGTAACAGTGGCTTTCTTT.

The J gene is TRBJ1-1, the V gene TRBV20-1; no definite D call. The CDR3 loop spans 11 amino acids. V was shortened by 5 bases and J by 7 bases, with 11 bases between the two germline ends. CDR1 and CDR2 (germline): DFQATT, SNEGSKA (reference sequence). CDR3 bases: TGCAGTGCTTACCCCGGGTTTGAAGCTTTCTTT. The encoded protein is CSAYPGFEAFF.

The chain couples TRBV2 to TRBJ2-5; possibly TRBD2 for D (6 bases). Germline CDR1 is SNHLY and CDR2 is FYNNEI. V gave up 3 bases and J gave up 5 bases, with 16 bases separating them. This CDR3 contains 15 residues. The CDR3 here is CASSDGGGGKETQYF. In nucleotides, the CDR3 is TGTGCCAGCAGTGACGGGGGTGGGGGTAAGGAGACCCAGTACTTC. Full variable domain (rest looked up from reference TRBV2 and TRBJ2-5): EPEVTQTPSHQVTQMGQEVILRCVPISNHLYFYWYRQILGQKVEFLVSFYNNEISEKSEIFDDQFSVERPDGSNFTLKIRSTKLEDSAMYFCASSDGGGGKETQYFGPGTRLLVL.

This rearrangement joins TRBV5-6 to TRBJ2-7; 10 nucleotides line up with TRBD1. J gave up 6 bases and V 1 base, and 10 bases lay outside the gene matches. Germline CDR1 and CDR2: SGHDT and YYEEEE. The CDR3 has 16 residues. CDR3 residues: CASSLSLGTGAAEQYV. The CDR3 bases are TGTGCCAGCAGCTTGAGTCTCGGGACAGGGGCCGCCGAGCAGTACGTC.

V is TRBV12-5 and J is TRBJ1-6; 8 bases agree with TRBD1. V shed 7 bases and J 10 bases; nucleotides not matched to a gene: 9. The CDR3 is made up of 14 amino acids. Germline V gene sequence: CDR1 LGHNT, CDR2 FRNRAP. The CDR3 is CASVTGTGHSPLHF. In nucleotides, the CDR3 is TGTGCTAGTGTCACCGGGACAGGACACTCACCCCTCCACTTT.

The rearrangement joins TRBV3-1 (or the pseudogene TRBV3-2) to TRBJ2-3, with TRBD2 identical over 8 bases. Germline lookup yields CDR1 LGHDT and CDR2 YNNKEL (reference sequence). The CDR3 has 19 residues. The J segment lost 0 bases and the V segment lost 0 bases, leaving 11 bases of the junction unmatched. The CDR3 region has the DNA TGTGCCAGCAGCCAAGATCCATTAGTAGCGGGGAGTAGCACAGATACGCAGTATTTT. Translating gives CASSQDPLVAGSSTDTQYF.

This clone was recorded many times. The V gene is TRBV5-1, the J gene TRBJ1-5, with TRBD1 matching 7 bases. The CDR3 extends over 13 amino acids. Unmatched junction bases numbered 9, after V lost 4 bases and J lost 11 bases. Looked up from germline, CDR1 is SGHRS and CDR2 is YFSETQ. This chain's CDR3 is CASSRGDSDAQHF. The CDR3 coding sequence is TGCGCCAGCAGCCGAGGGGACAGCGACGCCCAGCATTTT.

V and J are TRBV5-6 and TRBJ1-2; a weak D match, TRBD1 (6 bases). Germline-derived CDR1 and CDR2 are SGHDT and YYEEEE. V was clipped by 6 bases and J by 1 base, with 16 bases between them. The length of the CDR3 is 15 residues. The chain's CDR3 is CASNSLDSLNYGYTF. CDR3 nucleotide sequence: TGTGCCAGCAACTCGTTGGACAGTCTTAACTATGGCTACACCTTC. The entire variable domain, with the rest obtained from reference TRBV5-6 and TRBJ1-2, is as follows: DAGVTQSPTHLIKTRGQQVTLRCSPKSGHDTVSWYQQALGQGPQFIFQYYEEEERQRGNFPDRFSGHQFPNYSSELNVNALLLGDSALYLCASNSLDSLNYGYTFGSGTRLTVV.

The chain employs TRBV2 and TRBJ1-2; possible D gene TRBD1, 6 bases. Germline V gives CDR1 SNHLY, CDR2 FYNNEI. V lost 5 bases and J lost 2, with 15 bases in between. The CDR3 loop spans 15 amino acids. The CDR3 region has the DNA TGTGCCAGCAGTTTTGCGAGGGGGGGGAACTATGGCTACACCTTC. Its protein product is CASSFARGGNYGYTF.